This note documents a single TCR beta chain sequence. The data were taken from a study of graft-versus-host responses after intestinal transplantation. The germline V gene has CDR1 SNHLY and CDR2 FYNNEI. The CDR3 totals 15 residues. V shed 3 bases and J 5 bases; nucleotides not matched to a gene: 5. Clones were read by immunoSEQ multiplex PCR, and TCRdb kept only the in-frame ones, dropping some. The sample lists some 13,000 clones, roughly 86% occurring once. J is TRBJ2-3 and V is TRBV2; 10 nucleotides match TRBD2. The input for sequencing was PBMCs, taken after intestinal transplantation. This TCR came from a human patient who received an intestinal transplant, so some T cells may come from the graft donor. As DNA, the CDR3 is TGTGCCAGCAGTGATCAGCGGGAGGGTGAAGATACGCAGTATTTT. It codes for CASSDQREGEDTQYF.